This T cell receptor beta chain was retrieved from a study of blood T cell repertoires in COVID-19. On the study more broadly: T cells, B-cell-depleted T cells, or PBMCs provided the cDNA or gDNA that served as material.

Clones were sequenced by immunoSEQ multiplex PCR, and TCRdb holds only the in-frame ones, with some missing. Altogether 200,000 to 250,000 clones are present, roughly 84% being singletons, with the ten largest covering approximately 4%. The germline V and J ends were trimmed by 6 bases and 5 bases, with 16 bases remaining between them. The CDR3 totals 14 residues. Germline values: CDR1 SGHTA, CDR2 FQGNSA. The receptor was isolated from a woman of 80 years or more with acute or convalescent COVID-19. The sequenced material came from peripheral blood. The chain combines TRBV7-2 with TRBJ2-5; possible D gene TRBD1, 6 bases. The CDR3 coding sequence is TGTGCCAGCAGTAGGGCCCCCCAGGGGGAGACCCAGTACTTC. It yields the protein CASSRAPQGETQYF.